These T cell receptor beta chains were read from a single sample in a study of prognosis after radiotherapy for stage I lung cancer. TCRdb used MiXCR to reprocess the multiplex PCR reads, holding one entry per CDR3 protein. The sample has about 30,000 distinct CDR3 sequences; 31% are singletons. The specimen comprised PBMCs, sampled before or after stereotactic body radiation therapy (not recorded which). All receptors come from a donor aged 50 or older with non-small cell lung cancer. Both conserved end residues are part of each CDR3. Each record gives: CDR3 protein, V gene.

cdr3_aa: CASSQGQGNYNEQFF
v_call: TRBV4-1

cdr3_aa: CASSFFQGGTDTQYF
v_call: TRBV12-3/TRBV12-4

cdr3_aa: CAWSRSETQYF
v_call: TRBV30

cdr3_aa: CASSPRGSTCYEQYF
v_call: TRBV27

cdr3_aa: CASVREHQETQYF
v_call: TRBV5-8

cdr3_aa: CASTGSISYLYF
v_call: TRBV2

cdr3_aa: CASSLGQGEGYTF
v_call: TRBV5-1

cdr3_aa: CASSSHKGGSYNEQFF
v_call: TRBV6-9

cdr3_aa: CASSLGTGVYNEQFF
v_call: TRBV5-6

cdr3_aa: CATNLGMDQPQHF
v_call: TRBV28

cdr3_aa: CASSYSSLEGTGSYEQYF
v_call: TRBV6-6

cdr3_aa: CASRRQGGRGYTF
v_call: TRBV12-3/TRBV12-4

cdr3_aa: CSARDETGSFGISNQPQHF
v_call: TRBV20-1

cdr3_aa: CASSNTNRDRELFF
v_call: TRBV6-4

cdr3_aa: CSARSDAAYNEQFF
v_call: TRBV20-1

cdr3_aa: CISVGRGQLNTEAFF
v_call: TRBV29-1

cdr3_aa: CATAGTTSYEQYF
v_call: TRBV24-1

cdr3_aa: CASSFSGSRILEEQYF
v_call: TRBV5-1

cdr3_aa: CSANEIGPIGEKLFF
v_call: TRBV20-1

cdr3_aa: CASNPGQGLFGEQYF
v_call: TRBV28